This TCR beta chain was sequenced during a study of blood T cell repertoires in COVID-19. Profiled with immunoSEQ multiplex PCR; TCRdb holds only in-frame clones, not every one. The sample holds some 200,000 clones; 83% are singletons and the top ten take roughly 4.8%. The CDR3 runs to 12 residues. V lost 5 bases to trimming and J lost 5 bases, with 9 bases between them. Germline loops: CDR1 SEHNR, CDR2 FQNEAQ (reference sequence). Only one count was recorded for this clone. Sequenced sample: PBMCs or T cells enriched from blood (not recorded which). This sequence was found in a woman aged 50 to 60 who had been exposed to COVID-19. The chain employs TRBV7-9 and TRBJ1-1; TRBD1 might be the D (5 bases). This CDR3 reads CASSPPGTEAFF. In DNA form, the CDR3 reads TGTGCCAGCAGCCCCCCAGGGACTGAAGCTTTCTTT.